This T cell receptor (beta chain) stems from a study of T cells in Graves' hyperthyroidism and ophthalmopathy. Study at large: Peripheral blood collection took place at initial diagnosis, before any treatment.

This clonotype was counted at least ten times. Antigen specificity is unknown. General observations from the study: Progression to ophthalmopathy was predicted a median of 6.5 months early.

Before ophthalmopathy appeared, progressors gave blood at initial hyperthyroidism diagnosis. V gave up 2 bases and J gave up 1 base; unmatched junction bases: 3. The CDR3 is 16 amino acids. Germline V gene data show CDR1 as SGHDT and CDR2 as YYEEEE. TCR beta CDR3 regions were amplified from RNA. Using the HTBI primer set, a first-round RT-PCR was run on the TCR CDR3. TCRdb analysed the multiplex PCR reads with MiXCR anew, one entry per CDR3 protein. Of roughly 400,000 distinct CDR3 sequences in the sample, 15% to 18% are singletons; the top ten hold approximately 30%. The sequence derives from a woman under 30 with Graves' hyperthyroidism that later progressed to Graves' ophthalmopathy. This rearrangement joins TRBV5-6 to TRBJ2-3; 11 bases align to TRBD2. Sequenced material: blood. CDR3 sequence reads: CASSFRLAGRTDTQYF. CDR3 sequence (DNA): TGTGCCAGCAGCTTTCGACTAGCGGGACGCACAGATACGCAGTATTTT.